These T cell receptor beta chains were read from a single sample in a study of T-cell memory formation after mild COVID-19. TCRdb passed the 5' RACE reads through MiXCR, listing each CDR3 protein once. The sample yields 530,000 or so distinct CDR3 sequences, approximately 15% seen once. The sequenced sample was PBMCs or a T cell subset sorted from them (not recorded which). Receptor source: an adult woman who had mild COVID-19 (a few samples of this study predate the infection). Cell type and time point are not known. The CDR3 runs from the conserved cysteine through the conserved F or W. A D gene is named only where the DNA matches it firmly. Clone sizes are given selectively: once, few, many, or a class where the clone is expanded.

>NA|TRBV5-1|TRBJ1-6|TRBD1
CASSLSATGGLNSPLHF
TGCGCCAGCAGCCTGTCGGCGACAGGGGGCCTTAATTCACCCCTCCACTTT
>few|TRBV9|TRBJ1-1|NA
CASSVAPNTEAFF
TGTGCCAGCAGCGTAGCACCGAACACTGAAGCTTTCTTT
>few|TRBV12-3/TRBV12-4|TRBJ1-1|NA
CASSLSGGTMNTEAFF
TGTGCCAGCAGTTTGTCGGGGGGGACGATGAACACTGAAGCTTTCTTT
>NA|TRBV6-1|TRBJ1-4|NA
CASRPLGPFGEKLFF
TGTGCCAGCAGGCCTTTGGGCCCCTTTGGTGAAAAACTGTTTTTT
>few|TRBV4-3|TRBJ2-7|TRBD1
CASSLSQGDGSYEQYF
TGCGCCAGCAGCCTCTCACAGGGGGACGGCTCCTACGAGCAGTACTTC
>NA|TRBV14|TRBJ2-3|NA
CASSQGVSSTDTQYF
TGTGCCAGCAGCCAAGGTGTTTCTAGCACAGATACGCAGTATTTT
>many|TRBV5-1|TRBJ1-1|NA
CASSLGGLNTEAFF
TGTGCCAGCAGCTTAGGGGGGTTGAACACTGAAGCTTTCTTT
>NA|TRBV6-6|TRBJ1-2|TRBD1
CASIPGTGANYGYTF
TGTGCCAGCATTCCGGGGACAGGGGCTAACTATGGCTACACCTTC
>few|TRBV5-1|TRBJ1-5|NA
CASFHQPQHF
TGCGCCAGTTTCCATCAGCCCCAGCATTTT
>few|TRBV6-2/TRBV6-3|TRBJ1-1|NA
CASSYSPGPNTEAFF
TGTGCCAGCAGTTACTCCCCCGGCCCGAACACTGAAGCTTTCTTT
>NA|TRBV6-5|TRBJ2-7|NA
CASSMVGYEQYF
TGTGCCAGCAGTATGGTGGGCTACGAGCAGTACTTC
>NA|TRBV27|TRBJ2-7|NA
CASSSLERVNYEQYF
TGTGCCAGCAGTTCCCTCGAGCGGGTAAACTACGAGCAGTACTTC
>few|TRBV18|TRBJ2-1|NA
CASSPPSRAQLNEQFF
TGTGCCAGCTCACCACCGTCTCGGGCCCAGTTGAATGAGCAGTTCTTC
>NA|TRBV5-1|TRBJ1-6|TRBD1
CASSSGDRGNSPLHF
TGCGCCAGCAGCTCGGGGGACAGGGGCAATTCACCCCTCCACTTT
>few|TRBV12-3/TRBV12-4|TRBJ1-1|NA
CASSFGSRDEAFF
TGTGCCAGCAGTTTTGGGTCGAGAGATGAAGCTTTCTTT
>NA|TRBV18|TRBJ1-6|NA
CASSPRAGDNSPLHF
TGTGCCAGCTCACCACGGGCAGGGGATAATTCACCCCTCCACTTT
>few|TRBV5-6|TRBJ2-7|TRBD1
CASSGGTGSEQYF
TGTGCCAGCAGCGGGGGGACAGGGAGCGAGCAGTACTTC
>few|TRBV2|TRBJ1-1|NA
CASSSLGAEAFF
TGTGCCAGCAGCTCCCTAGGCGCTGAAGCTTTCTTT
>many|TRBV5-1|TRBJ1-4|NA
CASAHLQGEKLFF
TGCGCCAGCGCCCACCTACAGGGAGAAAAACTGTTTTTT
>NA|TRBV5-1|TRBJ2-7|NA
CASSPGVVGSYEQYF
TGCGCCAGCAGCCCCGGGGTAGTGGGCTCCTACGAGCAGTACTTC
>few|TRBV11-3|TRBJ2-7|NA
CASSFRRNSYEQYF
TGTGCCAGCAGCTTTCGGCGGAACTCCTACGAGCAGTACTTC
>many|TRBV5-6|TRBJ2-7|NA
CASSRSGPREQYF
TGTGCCAGCAGCAGAAGCGGGCCGCGGGAGCAGTACTTC
>NA|TRBV4-1|TRBJ1-5|NA
CASSHDSRQPQHF
TGCGCCAGCAGCCATGACAGTAGACAGCCCCAGCATTTT
>NA|TRBV19|TRBJ2-7|TRBD2
CASSLNPARGYEQYF
TGTGCCAGTAGTCTCAACCCGGCGCGGGGGTACGAGCAGTACTTC
>few|TRBV6-1|TRBJ2-3|NA
CASREGGAHTDTQYF
TGTGCCAGCAGGGAGGGCGGGGCCCACACAGATACGCAGTATTTT
>few|TRBV13|TRBJ2-3|NA
CASSLDSTQYF
TGTGCCAGCAGCTTAGATAGTACGCAGTATTTT
>few|TRBV12-3/TRBV12-4|TRBJ2-1|TRBD1
CASSTDDRGRYNEQFF
TGTGCCAGCAGTACCGACGACAGGGGGCGCTACAATGAGCAGTTCTTC
>NA|TRBV7-2|TRBJ1-6|NA
CASRTGRTDSPLHF
TGTGCCAGCAGGACGGGACGGACGGATTCACCCCTCCACTTT